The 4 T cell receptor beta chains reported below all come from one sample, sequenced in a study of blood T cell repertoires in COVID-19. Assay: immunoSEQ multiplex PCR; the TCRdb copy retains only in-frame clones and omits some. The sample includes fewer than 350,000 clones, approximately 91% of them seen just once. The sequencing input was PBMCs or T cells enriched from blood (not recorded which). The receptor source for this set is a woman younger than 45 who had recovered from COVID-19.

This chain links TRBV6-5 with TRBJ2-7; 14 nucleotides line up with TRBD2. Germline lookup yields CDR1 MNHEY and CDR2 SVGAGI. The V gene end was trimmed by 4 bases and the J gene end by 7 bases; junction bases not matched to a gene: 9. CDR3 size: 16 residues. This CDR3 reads CASSSGLAGGSEEQYF. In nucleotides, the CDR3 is TGTGCCAGCAGTTCCGGACTAGCGGGGGGTTCAGAGGAGCAGTACTTC.

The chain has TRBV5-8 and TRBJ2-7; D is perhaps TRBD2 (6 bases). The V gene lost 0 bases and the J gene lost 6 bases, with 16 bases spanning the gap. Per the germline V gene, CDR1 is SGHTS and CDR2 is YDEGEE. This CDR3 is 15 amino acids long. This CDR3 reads CASSLAAAGTLEQYF. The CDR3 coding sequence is TGTGCCAGCAGCTTGGCCGCCGCAGGGACTCTCGAGCAGTACTTC. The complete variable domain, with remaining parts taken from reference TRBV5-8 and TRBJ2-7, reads EAGVTQSPTHLIKTRGQQATLRCSPISGHTSVYWYQQALGLGLQFLLWYDEGEERNRGNFPPRFSGRQFPNYSSELNVNALELEDSALYLCASSLAAAGTLEQYFGPGTRLTVT.

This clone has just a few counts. The CDR3 loop is CASSVGTSAFSYNEQFF. The CDR3 DNA reads as TGTGCCAGCAGCGTAGGGACTAGCGCCTTCTCCTACAATGAGCAGTTCTTC. This chain joins TRBV9 and TRBJ2-1; 9 bases match TRBD2. The CDR3 covers 17 residues. V lost 0 bases to trimming and J lost 0 bases; unmatched junction nucleotides: 4. CDR1 is SGDLS, CDR2 YYNGEE, per germline. The full variable domain, rest sourced from reference TRBV9 and TRBJ2-1, is DSGVTQTPKHLITATGQRVTLRCSPRSGDLSVYWYQQSLDQGLQFLIQYYNGEERAKGNILERFSAQQFPDLHSELNLSSLELGDSALYFCASSVGTSAFSYNEQFFGPGTRLTVL.

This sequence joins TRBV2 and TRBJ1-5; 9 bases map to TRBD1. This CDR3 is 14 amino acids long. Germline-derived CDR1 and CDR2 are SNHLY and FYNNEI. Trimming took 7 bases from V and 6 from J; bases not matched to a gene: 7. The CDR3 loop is CASTRDRVGQPQHF. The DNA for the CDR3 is TGTGCCAGCACCCGGGACAGGGTTGGTCAGCCCCAGCATTTT. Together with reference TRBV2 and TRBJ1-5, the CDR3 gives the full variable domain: EPEVTQTPSHQVTQMGQEVILRCVPISNHLYFYWYRQILGQKVEFLVSFYNNEISEKSEIFDDQFSVERPDGSNFTLKIRSTKLEDSAMYFCASTRDRVGQPQHFGDGTRLSIL.